The 4 T cell receptor beta chains below come from one sample, sequenced in a study of spatial heterogeneity in lung cancer. This sample's time point: sample taken at primary tumor resection. No antigen has been identified for these receptors. Study-level points and caveats: Tumor mutation count correlated with how many alpha and beta TCRs expanded intratumorally.

TCRdb fed the 5' RACE reads into MiXCR, producing one record per CDR3 protein. This table has some 20,000 distinct CDR3 sequences, roughly 15% appearing once. The source material was lung tumor tissue, sampled at surgery. Receptors originate from a female donor with early-stage non-small cell lung cancer.

This clonotype was counted many times. The chain employs TRBV5-4 and TRBJ2-4, with D perhaps TRBD2 (5 bases). Germline CDR1 reads SGHNT; CDR2 reads YYREEE (reference sequence). V lost 2 bases to trimming and J lost 3 bases, with 15 bases between them. The CDR3 length is 16 residues. This CDR3 is CASSFPSGEGKNIQYF. In DNA form, the CDR3 reads TGTGCCAGCAGCTTCCCGAGCGGAGAGGGCAAAAACATTCAGTACTTC.

The table lists this clonotype with many counts. The V and J genes are TRBV5-1 and TRBJ2-2; the match to TRBD2 covers 9 bases. The CDR3 consists of 18 residues. Unmatched junction bases numbered 7, after V lost 0 bases and J lost 1 base. From germline, CDR1 is SGHRS and CDR2 YFSETQ. The CDR3 nucleotides read TGCGCCAGCAGCTTGGGGTCTATAGCGGGAGTGAACACCGGGGAGCTGTTTTTT. As protein: CASSLGSIAGVNTGELFF.

Relative to its sample, this clonotype is medium-sized (0.01 to 0.1%). The chain combines TRBV20-1 with TRBJ2-5, with D perhaps TRBD2 (5 bases). Trimming took 6 bases from V and 1 from J, leaving 12 bases between them. The CDR3 has 13 residues. Germline-derived CDR1 and CDR2 are DFQATT and SNEGSKA (reference sequence). The CDR3 bases are TGCAGTGCCGACGGGCGGGTCCAAGAGACCCAGTACTTC. Translated, it gives CSADGRVQETQYF.

In its sample, this clonotype was seen once. This chain uses TRBV20-1 with TRBJ2-3; D gene ambiguous. Trimming cost V 0 bases and J 2 bases, with 9 bases left between them. This CDR3 comprises 14 residues. Germline loops: CDR1 DFQATT, CDR2 SNEGSKA (reference sequence). CDR3 sequence: CSARDVPITDTQYF. The CDR3 region has the DNA TGCAGTGCTAGAGATGTGCCCATCACAGATACGCAGTATTTT.